This is a list of T cell receptor beta chains from one sample in a study of shared clonotypes between healthy human individuals. The table came from immunoSEQ multiplex PCR; TCRdb's copy has only in-frame clones and leaves some out. The sample records 850,000 to 1,200,000 clones, around four fifths being singletons. The sample consisted of memory CD4+ T cells sorted from blood. These receptor sequences come from a man younger than 35 in good health. CDR3s include the opening cysteine and the closing phenylalanine or tryptophan. The D gene is left open where the match is weak. Clone size appears in some rows only: once, few, many, or a class for an expanded clone.

v_call	d_call	j_call	clone_size	cdr3_length	cdr3_nt	cdr3_aa
TRBV9	.	TRBJ2-1	.	14	TGTGCCAGCAGCAAGAGCTGGGACTACAATGAGCAGTTCTTC	CASSKSWDYNEQFF
TRBV6-5	.	TRBJ1-2	.	12	TGTGCCAGCAGTAGGGGGAACTATGGCTACACCTTC	CASSRGNYGYTF
TRBV29-1	TRBD1	TRBJ1-1	once	13	TGCAGCGTTGCTTCAGGGGGCCGGACTGAAGCTTTCTTT	CSVASGGRTEAFF
TRBV7-9	.	TRBJ1-2	.	14	TGTGCCAGCAGCTTCGCCGACAGCCGCTTCGGCTACACCTTC	CASSFADSRFGYTF
TRBV5-1	.	TRBJ1-5	.	14	TGCGCCAGCAGCTTGATAACCGCCCGTCAGCCCCAGCATTTT	CASSLITARQPQHF
TRBV5-1	.	TRBJ2-5	few	14	TGCGCCAGCAGCTTGGAGGGGGGCAAAGAGACCCAGTACTTC	CASSLEGGKETQYF
TRBV11-3	.	TRBJ1-1	.	13	TGTGCCAGCAGCTCCCACACGAACACTGAAGCTTTCTTT	CASSSHTNTEAFF
TRBV7-9	.	TRBJ2-7	.	13	TGTGCCAGCAGCTCCTCAGCCTTGGGGGAGCAGTACTTC	CASSSSALGEQYF
TRBV6-1	TRBD1	TRBJ1-2	once	15	TGTGCCAGCAGTATGACAGGGGCGCTTAACTATGGCTACACCTTC	CASSMTGALNYGYTF
TRBV9	TRBD2	TRBJ2-5	.	15	TGTGCCAGCAGCGCGGGACTAGCGGGAGGAGAGACCCAGTACTTC	CASSAGLAGGETQYF
TRBV29-1	.	TRBJ1-5	.	14	TGCAGCGTTACGAGGGGAGAGGGCAATCAGCCCCAGCATTTT	CSVTRGEGNQPQHF
TRBV28	TRBD1	TRBJ2-5	.	16	TGTGCCAGCAGTTGGAGACAGGGGGCCGGACAAGAGACCCAGTACTTC	CASSWRQGAGQETQYF
TRBV7-2	TRBD2	TRBJ2-3	.	16	TGTGCCAGCAGCCGGACTAGCGGGAGTTATAAAGATACGCAGTATTTT	CASSRTSGSYKDTQYF
TRBV5-1	TRBD1	TRBJ1-2	once	15	TGCGCCAGCAGCCCCGGGACAGGGGTAAACTATGGCTACACCTTC	CASSPGTGVNYGYTF
TRBV2	.	TRBJ1-6	few	12	TGTGCCAGCAGAATCTCTCAGTCACCCCTCCACTTT	CASRISQSPLHF
TRBV9	TRBD1	TRBJ2-3	.	16	TGTGCCAGCAGCGGACCAGGGGGATTCGGCACAGATACGCAGTATTTT	CASSGPGGFGTDTQYF
TRBV7-2	.	TRBJ2-7	.	15	TGTGCCAGCAGCTTAGTTCCACAGCCCTCCTACGAGCAGTACTTC	CASSLVPQPSYEQYF
TRBV5-4	.	TRBJ2-7	.	12	TGTGCCAGCAGCGTGGACCGGTACGAGCAGTACTTC	CASSVDRYEQYF
TRBV5-1	TRBD1	TRBJ1-4	.	15	TGCGCCAGCAGCTCCTCGGGGACAGCGAAAGAAAAACTGTTTTTT	CASSSSGTAKEKLFF
TRBV7-7	.	TRBJ2-6	.	15	TGTGCTAGCAGCTTAGAAGCCCCTGGGGCCAACGTCCTGACTTTC	CASSLEAPGANVLTF